These 16 T cell receptor beta chains were sequenced from one sample in a study of OX40 agonist ivuxolimab in advanced cancers. Sequenced by immunoSEQ multiplex PCR; TCRdb stores in-frame clones only, minus some. The sample holds 55,000 to 65,000 clones, about 85% seen once. Sequencing was performed on CD4+ or CD8+ T cells sorted from blood, taken in a trial of the OX40 agonist ivuxolimab. The receptors were gathered from an adult with an advanced solid tumor such as melanoma, head and neck, liver or kidney cancer.

V gene TRBV5-1 combines with J gene TRBJ2-3; 7 bases fit TRBD1. Germline V CDR1 and CDR2: SGHRS, YFSETQ. The J segment lost 0 bases and the V segment lost 3 bases, leaving 4 bases of the junction unmatched. This CDR3 region has 15 residues. For the CDR3, the DNA is TGCGCCAGCAGCTCGACAGGGCCTAGCACAGATACGCAGTATTTT. This translates into CASSSTGPSTDTQYF.

The chain employs TRBV5-1 and TRBJ2-5, with D maybe TRBD2 (5 bases). Between the trimmed V and J ends, which lost 3 bases and 1 base, there was a span of 7 bases. From germline, CDR1 is SGHRS and CDR2 YFSETQ. The CDR3 length is 13 residues. DNA of the CDR3: TGCGCCAGCAGCTCGGGAATCCAAGAGACCCAGTACTTC. Protein product: CASSSGIQETQYF.

This chain uses TRBV4-1 with TRBJ2-7; 8 bases line up with TRBD1. The V gene end was trimmed by 0 bases and the J gene end by 4 bases; junction bases not matched to a gene: 8. This CDR3 region has 16 residues. Germline CDR1 reads MGHRA; CDR2 reads YSYEKL. CDR3 sequence (DNA): TGCGCCAGCAGCCAAGACGTGACAGGGGCTTCTTACGAGCAGTACTTC. It yields the protein CASSQDVTGASYEQYF.

This chain uses TRBV20-1 with TRBJ2-1; D uncertain. CDR1 and CDR2 from the germline V gene are DFQATT and SNEGSKA (reference sequence). The CDR3 sequence is 10 residues long. V was shortened by 5 bases and J by 6 bases, with 5 bases between the two germline ends. The CDR3, as DNA: TGCAGTGCTTACCTCAATGAGCAGTTCTTC. Amino acid sequence: CSAYLNEQFF.

The CDR3, as DNA: TGTGCCAGCAGTGTTCAGACCTTC. This encodes CASSVQTF. V usage is TRBV6-1 and J usage is TRBJ1-2, with no clear D. The germline CDR1 and CDR2 sequences are MNHNS and SASEGT. Trimming took 4 bases from V and 14 from J, leaving 5 bases between them. The length of the CDR3 is 8 residues.

The genes are TRBV11-3 and TRBJ2-7; no firm D call. The V gene lost 5 bases and the J gene lost 3 bases, with 5 bases spanning the gap. CDR3 length equals 11 residues. CDR1 and CDR2 from the germline V gene are SGHNT and YENEEA. CDR3 loop: CASSDGYEQYF. In DNA, the CDR3 is TGTGCCAGCAGCGATGGCTACGAGCAGTACTTC. The variable domain in full, with the rest retrieved from reference TRBV11-3 and TRBJ2-7, is EAGVVQSPRYKIIEKKQPVAFWCNPISGHNTLYWYLQNLGQGPELLIRYENEEAVDDSQLPKDRFSAERLKGVDSTLKIQPAELGDSAVYLCASSDGYEQYFGPGTRLTVT.

This chain links TRBV28 with TRBJ2-1; the match to TRBD2 covers 10 bases. V dropped 4 bases and J dropped 2; count of bases not matched to a gene: 5. The CDR3 sequence is 16 residues long. In germline, CDR1 is MDHEN, CDR2 SYDVKM. The CDR3 spells CASSSLAGGTYNEQFF. CDR3 nucleotides: TGTGCCAGCAGTTCGTTAGCGGGAGGAACCTACAATGAGCAGTTCTTC. Based on the CDR3 plus reference TRBV28 and TRBJ2-1, the full variable domain is DVKVTQSSRYLVKRTGEKVFLECVQDMDHENMFWYRQDPGLGLRLIYFSYDVKMKEKGDIPEGYSVSREKKERFSLILESASTNQTSMYLCASSSLAGGTYNEQFFGPGTRLTVL.

The chain recombines TRBV4-2 with TRBJ2-1; TRBD2 might be the D (7 bases). Germline loops: CDR1 LGHNA, CDR2 YNFKEQ. Trimming took off 0 bases at V and 0 bases at J, with 18 bases between the two ends. CDR3 length: 19 amino acids. Written as DNA, the CDR3 is TGTGCCAGCAGCCAAGAATGGGGGCGGGCGGGAGCCTCCTACAATGAGCAGTTCTTC. It is translated as CASSQEWGRAGASYNEQFF.

This chain connects TRBV27 to TRBJ1-1; D is perhaps TRBD1 (5 bases). The CDR3 runs 15 residues. V lost 6 bases, J lost 3 bases, and 17 bases lay in between. Germline-derived CDR1 and CDR2 are MNHEY and SMNVEV (reference sequence). CDR3 bases: TGTGCCAGCAGCTGGGGGGGTTTCGTGGACACTGAAGCTTTCTTT. It yields the protein CASSWGGFVDTEAFF.

J is TRBJ2-1 and V is TRBV5-1; 10 nucleotides align to TRBD2. CDR1 and CDR2 (germline): SGHRS, YFSETQ. J gave up 6 bases and V 1 base, and 4 bases lay outside the gene matches. This CDR3 comprises 15 residues. The CDR3 protein is CASSLMPSGSNEQFF. The CDR3 nucleotides are TGCGCCAGCAGCTTGATGCCTAGCGGGAGCAATGAGCAGTTCTTC.

This sequence joins TRBV7-4 and TRBJ1-4; D unclear. V was cut by 1 base and J by 5 bases, with 11 bases left in between. The length of the CDR3 is 15 residues. Germline loops: CDR1 SGHVT, CDR2 SQSDAQ. The CDR3 is CASSLGPGRNEKLFF. CDR3 sequence (DNA): TGTGCCAGCAGCTTAGGCCCAGGACGGAATGAAAAACTGTTTTTT.

This clone was observed a few times. The V gene is TRBV19, the J gene TRBJ1-1; D ambiguous. Germline CDR1 and CDR2: LNHDA and SQIVND (reference sequence). Trimming took 2 bases from V and 2 from J, leaving 15 bases between them. The CDR3 is 16 residues long. The CDR3 reads CASSISWARGNTEAFF. The CDR3 nucleotides read TGTGCCAGTAGTATAAGCTGGGCCCGTGGAAACACTGAAGCTTTCTTT.

This clone was seen a handful of times. The chain combines TRBV28 with TRBJ2-7; D is possibly TRBD2 (5 bases). V was cut by 10 bases and J by 0 bases, with 16 bases left in between. Per the germline V gene, CDR1 is MDHEN and CDR2 is SYDVKM. CDR3 size: 14 residues. In nucleotides, the CDR3 is TGTGCCACCTTTCGGGATCTAATCTCCTACGAGCAGTACTTC. Protein product: CATFRDLISYEQYF.

The rearrangement joins TRBV7-6 to TRBJ2-7, with D unclear. The length of the CDR3 is 14 residues. The V gene's germline CDR1 is SGHVS and CDR2 FNYEAQ. The V gene lost 1 base and the J gene lost 0 bases, with 7 bases spanning the gap. CDR3 nucleotide sequence: TGTGCCAGCAGCTTAGAGGCCGGCTCCTACGAGCAGTACTTC. Protein product: CASSLEAGSYEQYF.

The chain employs TRBV2 and TRBJ1-1; tentative D call: TRBD1 (5 bases). CDR1 and CDR2 (germline): SNHLY, FYNNEI. V gave up 7 bases and J gave up 4 bases, with 13 bases separating them. This CDR3 spans 13 amino acids. CDR3 amino acids: CASIDRSGTEAFF. CDR3 DNA sequence: TGTGCCAGCATTGACAGATCGGGCACTGAAGCTTTCTTT.

V usage is TRBV5-1 and J usage is TRBJ2-3; the D call may be TRBD1 or TRBD2 (5 bases each). Germline CDR1 SGHRS, CDR2 YFSETQ. V lost 5 bases, J lost 0 bases, and 7 bases lay in between. There are 13 residues in the CDR3. The CDR3 DNA follows: TGCGCCAGCAGGAGGGGCAGCACAGATACGCAGTATTTT. This translates into CASRRGSTDTQYF.